This TCR beta chain was profiled in a study of regulatory and conventional T cells in RAG deficiency. The study's findings and limits: Compared with controls, unique Treg TCR beta sequences dropped roughly 100-fold in Omenn syndrome and CID/AS. Omenn patients showed >80% Treg-Tconv overlap and shorter CDR3 lengths. Shannon entropy was markedly lower and Simpson indices higher in RAG-deficient patients than control T-cell subsets.

Blood CD4+ CD25-low CD127-high conventional T cells supplied the genomic DNA template. About this clone: Its target is not known.

Per germline, CDR1 LGHNA and CDR2 YNFKEQ. This CDR3 comprises 14 residues. Losses at the gene ends were 3 bases for V and 3 bases for J; bases not matched to a gene: 4. Only in-frame clones appear in the TCRdb table, and some are missing; sequencing was by immunoSEQ multiplex PCR. The sample has about 34,000 clones; 76% are singletons. This sample also belongs to another study, concerning regulatory T cells. That work adds: Primers: 52 TRBV forward and 13 TRBJ reverse. Skewed V and J usage and few unique V-J pairs marked patient repertoires, most in Tregs.

The chain links TRBV4-2 to TRBJ1-1; 7 bases fit TRBD1. Material for sequencing was CD4+ effector T cells sorted from blood. This TCR came from a human donor in good health. The CDR3 nucleotides read TGTGCCAGCAGCCACACCGGACAGGACACTGAAGCTTTCTTT. It is translated as CASSHTGQDTEAFF.